One and the same sample provided the 2 T cell receptor beta chains below, sequenced in a study of neoadjuvant anti-PD-1 for oral cavity cancer. Noted time point: after neoadjuvant nivolumab, at surgical resection. The repertoire was sequenced with immunoSEQ multiplex PCR; TCRdb's copy has only in-frame clones and lacks some. The sample lists over 30,000 clones, roughly 79% occurring once. This specimen consisted of PBMCs, obtained after nivolumab (anti-PD-1) treatment. The origin of the receptors is a person aged 35-79 years with oral cavity squamous cell carcinoma.

CDR3 sequence reads: CASSTGDRLNYGYTF. The CDR3 DNA follows: TGTGCCAGCAGCACTGGGGACAGACTTAACTATGGCTACACCTTC. The chain combines TRBV5-4 with TRBJ1-2; 7 bases are a match to TRBD1. Germline V gives CDR1 SGHNT, CDR2 YYREEE (reference sequence). V was clipped by 4 bases and J by 1 base; unmatched bases: 7. The CDR3 is made up of 15 amino acids.

Here the CDR3 DNA reads TGTGCCAGCAGCTTAGGCGCAGGGGGCTATGAGCAGTTCTTC. It codes for CASSLGAGGYEQFF. The chain has TRBV7-2 and TRBJ2-1; 8 nucleotides agree with TRBD1. The junction had 4 bases not matched to a gene; V was cut back by 1 base and J by 8 bases. This CDR3 contains 14 residues. Per germline, CDR1 SGHTA and CDR2 FQGNSA.